One sample yielded the 26 T cell receptor beta chains listed below, sequenced in a study of blood T cell repertoires in COVID-19. Profiling relied on immunoSEQ multiplex PCR, and the TCRdb table lists in-frame clones only, not all of them. The sample lists tens of thousands of clones, approximately 85% occurring once. What was sequenced was peripheral blood. The receptors derive from a human donor with acute or convalescent COVID-19. The donor label of this sample is uncertain.

The CDR3 sequence is CASSSISGGWDTQYF. Written as DNA, the CDR3 is TGTGCCAGCAGCTCAATTAGCGGGGGGTGGGATACGCAGTATTTT. The chain uses TRBV11-2 and TRBJ2-3, with 10 bases matching TRBD2. This CDR3 has 15 amino acids. Per the germline V gene, CDR1 is SGHAT and CDR2 is FQNNGV. J lost 6 bases, V lost 4 bases, and 7 bases had no gene match. The entire variable domain, with the rest obtained from reference TRBV11-2 and TRBJ2-3, is as follows: EAGVAQSPRYKIIEKRQSVAFWCNPISGHATLYWYQQILGQGPKLLIQFQNNGVVDDSQLPKDRFSAERLKGVDSTLKIQPAKLEDSAVYLCASSSISGGWDTQYFGPGTRLTVL.

The table lists this clone with a few counts. The chain combines TRBV19 with TRBJ2-3, with D unresolved. CDR1 is LNHDA, CDR2 SQIVND, per germline (reference sequence). V lost 5 bases and J lost 2, with 2 bases in between. The CDR3 extends over 11 amino acids. DNA for the CDR3: TGTGCCAGTAGTCACACAGATACGCAGTATTTT. Residues: CASSHTDTQYF.

This clone has a single count. The V gene is TRBV12-2, the J gene TRBJ1-5; TRBD1, the D gene given by the table, was not confirmed from the DNA. TRBV12-2 is a known pseudogene. The CDR3 loop spans 18 amino acids. Written as DNA, the CDR3 is TGTGCAAGTCGCCTCCGGGACAGGGGGTTCGAATCGGATCAGCCCCAGCATTTT. Translated: CASRLRDRGFESDQPQHF.

The chain carries TRBV27 and TRBJ2-7, with D possibly matching TRBD1 (6 bases). The CDR3 consists of 18 residues. V was clipped by 2 bases and J by 2 bases, with 22 bases between them. CDR1 MNHEY and CDR2 SMNVEV come from the germline V gene (reference sequence). CDR3 nucleotide sequence: TGTGCCAGCAGTTTAAGGTTTAGGGCCGGACAGACCGCCTACGAGCAGTACTTC. It codes for CASSLRFRAGQTAYEQYF.

V usage is TRBV27 and J usage is TRBJ2-1; 9 nucleotides align to TRBD1. Trimming at V came to 6 bases and at J to 1 base, leaving 1 base not matched to a gene. The CDR3 runs 14 residues. Germline assignment: CDR1 MNHEY and CDR2 SMNVEV (reference sequence). The CDR3 is CASSGTGSYNEQFF. Here the CDR3 DNA reads TGTGCCAGCAGCGGGACAGGGTCCTACAATGAGCAGTTCTTC.

J is TRBJ1-2 and V is TRBV5-6; 7 positions agree with TRBD1. Per the germline V gene, CDR1 is SGHDT and CDR2 is YYEEEE. J was trimmed by 6 bases and V by 4 bases; bases with no gene match: 21. The CDR3 covers 18 residues. DNA of the CDR3: TGTGCCAGCAGCGGCACGACAGGGACCGCCGACGAGTTAAATGGCTACACCTTC. This sequence encodes CASSGTTGTADELNGYTF.

This chain links TRBV7-2 with TRBJ1-2; 9 nucleotides line up with TRBD1. Trimming at V came to 5 bases and at J to 2 bases, leaving 3 bases not matched to a gene. The CDR3 is made up of 14 amino acids. Germline CDR1 is SGHTA and CDR2 is FQGNSA. In DNA, the CDR3 is TGTGCCAGCAGCAGGGACAGGGAAAACTATGGCTACACCTTC. This codes for CASSRDRENYGYTF.

This clone was detected only a few times. The chain combines TRBV5-5 with TRBJ2-7, with TRBD1 identical over 9 bases. CDR3 length equals 14 residues. The germline CDR1 and CDR2 sequences are SGHKS and YYEKEE (reference sequence). The V and J ends lost 6 bases and 4 bases, in that order; junction bases with no gene match: 8. CDR3 protein: CASKSGTGSYEQYF. In nucleotides, the CDR3 is TGTGCCAGCAAATCCGGGACAGGGAGTTACGAGCAGTACTTC. The full variable domain, completed using reference TRBV5-5 and TRBJ2-7, is DAGVTQSPTHLIKTRGQQVTLRCSPISGHKSVSWYQQVLGQGPQFIFQYYEKEERGRGNFPDRFSARQFPNYSSELNVNALLLGDSALYLCASKSGTGSYEQYFGPGTRLTVT.

The chain recombines TRBV5-4 with TRBJ1-2; TRBD1 matches 9 bases. V lost 4 bases, J lost 5 bases, and 9 bases stayed unmatched. This CDR3 comprises 15 residues. CDR1 and CDR2 (germline): SGHNT, YYREEE (reference sequence). This CDR3 is CASSHKGQGNYGYTF. CDR3 bases: TGTGCCAGCAGCCATAAGGGACAGGGAAATTATGGCTACACCTTC.

V gene TRBV10-3 combines with J gene TRBJ2-3, with a weak D call TRBD2 (6 bases). The CDR3 consists of 15 residues. Germline CDR1 is ENHRY and CDR2 is SYGVKD. The V gene lost 3 bases and the J gene lost 2 bases, with 12 bases spanning the gap. The CDR3 spells CAISDGGRYTDTQYF. CDR3 coding DNA: TGTGCCATCAGTGACGGGGGAAGATACACAGATACGCAGTATTTT.

This sequence joins TRBV6-2 or TRBV6-3 and TRBJ1-5, with D unclear. The CDR3 runs to 13 residues. The V gene's germline CDR1 is MNHEY and CDR2 SVGEGT. V lost 5 bases and J lost 3, with 8 bases in between. CDR3 sequence reads: CASSPQSNQPQHF. For the CDR3, the DNA is TGTGCCAGCAGTCCCCAATCCAATCAGCCCCAGCATTTT.

V is TRBV29-1 and J is TRBJ1-1, with a weak D call TRBD1 (5 bases). The germline V gene encodes CDR1 SQVTM and CDR2 ANQGSEA. The length of the CDR3 is 11 residues. The germline V and J ends were trimmed by 6 bases and 6 bases, with 11 bases remaining between them. Here the CDR3 DNA reads TGCAGCGTGCTACAGGCGGCTGAAGCTTTCTTT. Its translation is CSVLQAAEAFF.

The V and J genes are TRBV7-2 and TRBJ1-3; weak D call: TRBD1 (6 bases). The germline gives CDR1 SGHTA, CDR2 FQGNSA. The V and J ends lost 10 bases and 4 bases respectively, with 11 bases between them. The CDR3 totals 12 residues. The CDR3 nucleotides read TGTGCCACCGGGACAAGAGGAAACACCATATATTTT. Translated: CATGTRGNTIYF.

This chain joins TRBV5-1 and TRBJ2-2; possibly TRBD2 for D (5 bases). This CDR3 contains 16 residues. The V gene lost 5 bases and the J gene lost 3 bases, with 17 bases spanning the gap. Germline loops: CDR1 SGHRS, CDR2 YFSETQ. The CDR3 reads CASSAKTVRDTGELFF. The CDR3, as DNA: TGCGCCAGCAGTGCGAAGACGGTGAGGGACACCGGGGAGCTGTTTTTT.

This clone was seen once. The chain joins TRBV19 to TRBJ2-3; no reliable D call. CDR1 is LNHDA and CDR2 is SQIVND in the germline V gene (reference sequence). The CDR3 totals 13 residues. V shed 7 bases and J shed 2 bases, with 10 bases lying between them. DNA of the CDR3: TGTGCCAGTATTCCCCAGAACACAGATACGCAGTATTTT. Amino acid sequence: CASIPQNTDTQYF.

The genes are TRBV30 and TRBJ2-5; 7 bases fit TRBD2. The ends lost 1 base at V and 4 bases at J; junction bases unmatched: 3. Germline V lookup: CDR1 GTSNPN, CDR2 SVGIG (reference sequence). The CDR3 loop spans 13 amino acids. CDR3 sequence reads: CAWSGTGGETQYF. The DNA for the CDR3 is TGTGCCTGGAGTGGGACGGGAGGAGAGACCCAGTACTTC. The full variable domain, its missing parts supplied by reference TRBV30 and TRBJ2-5, is SQTIHQWPATLVQPVGSPLSLECTVEGTSNPNLYWYRQAAGRGLQLLFYSVGIGQISSEVPQNLSASRPQDRQFILSSKKLLLSDSGFYLCAWSGTGGETQYFGPGTRLLVL.

This sequence joins TRBV4-2 and TRBJ1-2; D not certain. Germline V CDR1 and CDR2: LGHNA, YNFKEQ. The CDR3 has 15 amino acids. Trimming pared 1 base from V and 2 bases from J, leaving 11 bases between. The CDR3 loop is CASSQGASPNYGYTF. DNA of the CDR3: TGTGCCAGCAGCCAAGGGGCAAGTCCAAACTATGGCTACACCTTC.

The genes are TRBV7-2 and TRBJ2-1, with 9 bases aligning to TRBD2. The CDR3 sequence is 15 residues long. Germline values: CDR1 SGHTA, CDR2 FQGNSA. Trimming removed 8 bases from V and 7 bases from J; junction bases left unmatched: 12. In DNA form, the CDR3 reads TGTGCCAGCGGCCGGGCTAGCGGGATGTGGAATGAGCAGTTCTTC. Protein sequence: CASGRASGMWNEQFF. Full variable domain (rest looked up from reference TRBV7-2 and TRBJ2-1): GAGVSQSPSNKVTEKGKDVELRCDPISGHTALYWYRQSLGQGLEFLIYFQGNSAPDKSGLPSDRFSAERTGGSVSTLTIQRTQQEDSAVYLCASGRASGMWNEQFFGPGTRLTVL.

This clone has just one count. V usage is TRBV12-3 or TRBV12-4 and J usage is TRBJ2-5; D unresolved. Trimming took off 2 bases at V and 3 bases at J, with 7 bases between the two ends. The CDR3 is 13 amino acids. CDR3 sequence reads: CASSLLTEETQYF. Here the CDR3 DNA reads TGTGCCAGCAGTTTACTAACGGAAGAGACCCAGTACTTC.

This chain connects TRBV3-1 (or the pseudogene TRBV3-2) to TRBJ2-2; weak D call: TRBD1 (6 bases). Germline V lookup: CDR1 LGHDT, CDR2 YNNKEL (reference sequence). This CDR3 comprises 14 residues. Trimming took 8 bases from V and 6 from J, leaving 16 bases between them. The CDR3 sequence is CASSRTGFAGELFF. Here the CDR3 DNA reads TGTGCCAGCTCCCGAACAGGGTTCGCCGGGGAGCTGTTTTTT.

The chain links TRBV7-9 to TRBJ1-4, with 11 positions matching TRBD1. The CDR3 runs 15 residues. V trimming: 5 bases; J trimming: 7 bases; junction bases outside the gene matches: 6. Germline V CDR1 and CDR2: SEHNR, FQNEAQ (reference sequence). DNA for the CDR3: TGTGCCAGCAGCCCCGGACAGGGGGCAGGTGAAAAACTGTTTTTT. The encoded protein is CASSPGQGAGEKLFF.

This chain connects TRBV11-3 to TRBJ2-5; 14 bases are shared with TRBD2. V was clipped by 5 bases and J by 1 base; unmatched bases: 6. This CDR3 comprises 17 residues. Germline CDR1 SGHNT, CDR2 YENEEA. The CDR3 nucleotides read TGTGCCAGCAGCCCCGGGACTAGCGGGGGATTCCAAGAGACCCAGTACTTC. It encodes CASSPGTSGGFQETQYF.

This clone has a handful of counts. V gene TRBV4-1 combines with J gene TRBJ1-2; TRBD1 agrees at 8 bases. CDR1 is MGHRA, CDR2 YSYEKL, per germline. J lost 5 bases, V lost 4 bases, and 6 bases had no gene match. The CDR3 covers 14 residues. Here the CDR3 reads CASSPQTGGYGYTF. The CDR3 bases are TGCGCCAGCAGCCCTCAAACAGGGGGATATGGCTACACCTTC.

A word on this clone: The same CDR3 arises from other DNA sequences in this sample as well. The chain couples TRBV2 to TRBJ1-2, with a weak D call TRBD1 (6 bases). Germline V gene data show CDR1 as SNHLY and CDR2 as FYNNEI. This CDR3 has 13 amino acids. Trimming removed 4 bases from V and 2 bases from J, with 8 bases in between. CDR3 loop: CASSGQGNYGYTF. As DNA, the CDR3 is TGTGCCAGCAGTGGGCAGGGGAACTATGGCTACACCTTC.

The chain is built from TRBV27 and TRBJ2-3; maybe TRBD2 (6 bases). Looked up from germline, CDR1 is MNHEY and CDR2 is SMNVEV (reference sequence). The V end was cut by 5 bases, the J end by 5 bases, with 17 bases between. This CDR3 has 15 amino acids. The CDR3 loop reads CASSPLTGVLDTQYF. For the CDR3, the DNA is TGTGCCAGCAGTCCCCTAACGGGAGTTCTAGATACGCAGTATTTT.

The chain is built from TRBV28 and TRBJ2-3; a possible D gene is TRBD2 (6 bases). This CDR3 region has 18 residues. V lost 7 bases to trimming and J lost 1 base, with 24 bases between them. CDR1 MDHEN and CDR2 SYDVKM come from the germline V gene. The CDR3 reads CASKNSGVSGRRTDTQYF. In nucleotides, the CDR3 is TGTGCCAGCAAAAACTCGGGGGTTAGCGGAAGACGCACAGATACGCAGTATTTT.